This T cell receptor (beta chain) was sequenced during a study of blood T cell repertoires in COVID-19. Libraries were prepared by immunoSEQ multiplex PCR; TCRdb keeps only in-frame clonotypes and omits some of them. The profile shows fewer than 80,000 clones, roughly 90% of them singletons. Germline CDR1 is DFQATT and CDR2 is SNEGSKA (reference sequence). Trimming pared 3 bases from V and 7 bases from J, leaving 16 bases between. The CDR3 sequence is 14 residues long. This sequence was found in a woman older than 75 with active or convalescent COVID-19. Sequences were obtained from peripheral blood. This chain links TRBV20-1 with TRBJ2-1; D is perhaps TRBD2 (7 bases). CDR3: CSASGAGAGNEQFF. DNA for the CDR3: TGCAGTGCTAGTGGCGCGGGGGCGGGGAATGAGCAGTTCTTC.